What follows describes a single TCR beta chain. The antigen is undetermined. The sample belongs to a study of cytomegalovirus exposure and HLA in healthy donors. Findings and caveats of the study: Reports described diagnosis of cytomegalovirus status by the classifier as highly specific and sensitive. The TCR clusters that emerged in the first cohort tended, a later analysis found, to co-occur in the 120 or so validation repertoires.

The table came from immunoSEQ multiplex PCR; TCRdb's copy has only in-frame clones and leaves some out. The sample has approximately 160,000 clones, about 90% seen once. Per germline, CDR1 SNHLY and CDR2 FYNNEI. Trimming stripped 7 bases from V and 1 base from J, with 5 bases between. The CDR3 totals 13 residues. The chain recombines TRBV2 with TRBJ2-6, with no clear D. Sequencing used PBMCs. The source of this sequence is a man aged 18 to 30 in good health and CMV-seropositive. This CDR3 reads CASTPSGANVLTF. The CDR3, as DNA: TGTGCCAGCACCCCTTCTGGGGCCAACGTCCTGACTTTC. Full variable domain (outside the CDR3, taken from reference TRBV2 and TRBJ2-6): EPEVTQTPSHQVTQMGQEVILRCVPISNHLYFYWYRQILGQKVEFLVSFYNNEISEKSEIFDDQFSVERPDGSNFTLKIRSTKLEDSAMYFCASTPSGANVLTFGAGSRLTVL.